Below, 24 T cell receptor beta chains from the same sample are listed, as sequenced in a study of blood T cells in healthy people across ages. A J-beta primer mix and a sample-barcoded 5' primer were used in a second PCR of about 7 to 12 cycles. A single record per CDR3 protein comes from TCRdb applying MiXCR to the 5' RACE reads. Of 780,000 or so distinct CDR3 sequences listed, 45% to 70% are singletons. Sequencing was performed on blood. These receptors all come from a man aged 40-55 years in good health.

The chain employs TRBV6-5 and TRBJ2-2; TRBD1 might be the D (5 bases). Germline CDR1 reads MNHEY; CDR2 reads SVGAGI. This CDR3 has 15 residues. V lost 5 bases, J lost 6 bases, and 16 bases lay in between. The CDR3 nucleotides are TGTGCCAGCAGTCGGCAGGGTTTGGGCGCCGGGGAGCTGTTTTTT. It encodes CASSRQGLGAGELFF.

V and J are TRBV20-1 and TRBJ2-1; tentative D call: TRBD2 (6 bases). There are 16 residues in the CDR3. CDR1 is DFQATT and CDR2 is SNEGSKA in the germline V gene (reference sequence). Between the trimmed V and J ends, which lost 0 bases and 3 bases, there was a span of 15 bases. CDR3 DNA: TGCAGTGCTAGAGATCGAGGTAGCGGCGACTACAATGAGCAGTTCTTC. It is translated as CSARDRGSGDYNEQFF.

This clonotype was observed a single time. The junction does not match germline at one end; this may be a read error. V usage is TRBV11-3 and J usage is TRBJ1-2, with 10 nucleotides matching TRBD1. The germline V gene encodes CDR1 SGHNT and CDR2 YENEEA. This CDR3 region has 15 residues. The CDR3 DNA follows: TGTGCCAACAGCTCCGGGACAGGGGCCGTAGAAGGCTACACCTTC. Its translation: CANSSGTGAVEGYTF.

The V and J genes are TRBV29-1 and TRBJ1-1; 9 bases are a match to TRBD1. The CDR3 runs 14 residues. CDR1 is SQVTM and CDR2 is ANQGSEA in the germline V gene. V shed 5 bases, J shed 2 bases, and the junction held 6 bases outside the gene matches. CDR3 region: CSVRTGESNTEAFF. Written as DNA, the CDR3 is TGCAGCGTTAGGACAGGGGAGTCCAACACTGAAGCTTTCTTT.

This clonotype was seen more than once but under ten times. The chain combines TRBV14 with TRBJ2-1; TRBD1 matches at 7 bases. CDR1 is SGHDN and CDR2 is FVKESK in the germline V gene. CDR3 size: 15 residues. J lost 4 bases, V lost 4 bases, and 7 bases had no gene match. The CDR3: CASSPRQGLYNEQFF. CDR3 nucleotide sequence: TGTGCCAGCAGCCCCAGACAGGGATTATACAATGAGCAGTTCTTC.

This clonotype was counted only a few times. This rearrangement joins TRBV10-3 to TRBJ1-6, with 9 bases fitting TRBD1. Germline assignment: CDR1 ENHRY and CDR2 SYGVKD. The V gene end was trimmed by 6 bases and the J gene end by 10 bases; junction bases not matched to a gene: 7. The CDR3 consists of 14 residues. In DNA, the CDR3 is TGTGCCATCAGCCAGGACAGGGGCGCCTCACCCCTCCACTTT. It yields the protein CAISQDRGASPLHF.

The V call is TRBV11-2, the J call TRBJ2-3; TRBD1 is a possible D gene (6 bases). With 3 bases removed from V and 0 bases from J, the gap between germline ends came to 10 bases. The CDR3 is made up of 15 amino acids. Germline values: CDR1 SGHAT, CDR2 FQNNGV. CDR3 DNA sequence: TGTGCCAGCAGCTTCACCAGGGGAAGCACAGATACGCAGTATTTT. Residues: CASSFTRGSTDTQYF.

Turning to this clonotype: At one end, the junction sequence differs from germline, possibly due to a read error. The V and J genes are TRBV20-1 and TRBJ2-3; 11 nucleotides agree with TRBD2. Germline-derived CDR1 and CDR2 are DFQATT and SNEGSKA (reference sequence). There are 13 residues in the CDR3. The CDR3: CSSTSGATDAQYF. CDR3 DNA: TGCAGTTCGACTAGCGGGGCCACAGATGCGCAGTATTTT.

The CDR3 protein is CASRTGGDFNEQFF. The CDR3 nucleotides read TGTGCCAGCAGGACAGGGGGGGATTTCAATGAGCAGTTCTTC. V and J are TRBV28 and TRBJ2-1, with 9 bases that match TRBD1. The ends lost 6 bases at V and 6 bases at J; junction bases unmatched: 6. The germline CDR1 and CDR2 sequences are MDHEN and SYDVKM. The CDR3 contains 14 residues.

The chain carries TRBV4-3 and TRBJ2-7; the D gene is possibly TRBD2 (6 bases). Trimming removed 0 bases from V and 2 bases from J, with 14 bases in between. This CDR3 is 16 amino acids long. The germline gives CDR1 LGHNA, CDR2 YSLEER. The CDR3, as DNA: TGCGCCAGCAGCCAAGATGGTAGCGGAGGGCCCTACGAGCAGTACTTC. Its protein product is CASSQDGSGGPYEQYF.

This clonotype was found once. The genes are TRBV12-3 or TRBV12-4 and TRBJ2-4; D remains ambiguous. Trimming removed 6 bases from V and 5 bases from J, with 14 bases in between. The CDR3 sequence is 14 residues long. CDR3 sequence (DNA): TGTGCCAGCAGCTCGACTCCAGGTGAAAACATTCAGTACTTC. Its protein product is CASSSTPGENIQYF.

The CDR3 spells CASSLDPTPSDTQYF. In nucleotides, the CDR3 is TGTGCCAGCAGCTTAGATCCGACTCCCTCCGATACGCAGTATTTT. The chain uses TRBV11-2 and TRBJ2-3; D unresolved. This CDR3 comprises 15 residues. In germline, CDR1 is SGHAT, CDR2 FQNNGV. The V gene lost 0 bases and the J gene lost 6 bases, with 13 bases spanning the gap.

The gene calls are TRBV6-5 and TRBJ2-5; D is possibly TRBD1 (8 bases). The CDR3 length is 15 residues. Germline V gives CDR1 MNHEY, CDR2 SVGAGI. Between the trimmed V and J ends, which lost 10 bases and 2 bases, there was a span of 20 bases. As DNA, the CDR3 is TGTGCCAACAGGGATACAGGGGGGGGTCAAGAGACCCAGTACTTC. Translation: CANRDTGGGQETQYF.

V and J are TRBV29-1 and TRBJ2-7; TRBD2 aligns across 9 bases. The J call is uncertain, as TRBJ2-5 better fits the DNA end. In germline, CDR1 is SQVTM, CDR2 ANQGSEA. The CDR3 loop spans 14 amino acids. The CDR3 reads CSLAGGAIGETQYF. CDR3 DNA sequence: TGCAGCCTCGCGGGGGGGGCGATAGGAGAGACCCAGTACTTC.

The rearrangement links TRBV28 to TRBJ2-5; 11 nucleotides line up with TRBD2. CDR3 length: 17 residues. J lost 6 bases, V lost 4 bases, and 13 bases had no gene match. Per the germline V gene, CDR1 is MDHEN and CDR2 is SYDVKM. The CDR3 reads CASSSAPGLAGPKTQYF. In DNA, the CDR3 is TGTGCCAGCAGTTCTGCCCCCGGACTAGCGGGTCCGAAGACCCAGTACTTC.

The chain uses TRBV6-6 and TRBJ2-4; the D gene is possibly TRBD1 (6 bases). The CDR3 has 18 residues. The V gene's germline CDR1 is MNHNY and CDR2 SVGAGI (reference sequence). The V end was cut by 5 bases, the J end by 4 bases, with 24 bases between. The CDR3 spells CASSPEGDGRPKKNIQYF. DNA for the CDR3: TGTGCCAGCAGTCCCGAGGGGGACGGACGGCCAAAAAAAAACATTCAGTACTTC.

CDR3 protein: CASSHWDRDNGYTF. CDR3 sequence (DNA): TGTGCCAGCAGCCATTGGGACAGGGACAATGGCTACACCTTC. V gene TRBV7-2 combines with J gene TRBJ1-2; TRBD1 matches at 9 bases. CDR1 is SGHTA, CDR2 FQGNSA, per germline. This CDR3 comprises 14 residues. V was pared by 5 bases and J by 6 bases, with 7 bases of the junction left unmatched. Based on the CDR3 plus reference TRBV7-2 and TRBJ1-2, the full variable domain is GAGVSQSPSNKVTEKGKDVELRCDPISGHTALYWYRQSLGQGLEFLIYFQGNSAPDKSGLPSDRFSAERTGGSVSTLTIQRTQQEDSAVYLCASSHWDRDNGYTFGSGTRLTVV.

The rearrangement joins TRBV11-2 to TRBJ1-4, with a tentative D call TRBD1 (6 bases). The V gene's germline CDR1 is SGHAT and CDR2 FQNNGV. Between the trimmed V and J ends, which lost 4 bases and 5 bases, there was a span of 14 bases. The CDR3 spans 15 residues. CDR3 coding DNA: TGTGCCAGCAGCTCCACAGGGTGGGGAAATGAAAAACTGTTTTTT. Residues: CASSSTGWGNEKLFF.

The CDR3 DNA is TGTGCCAGCAGCTTAGGATCCGGGACAGTTTCTGCCGAGCAGTACTTC. Its translation is CASSLGSGTVSAEQYF. The chain employs TRBV7-6 and TRBJ2-5; 7 bases fit TRBD1. The J call may be incorrect, as the DNA end agrees better with TRBJ2-7. The CDR3 contains 16 residues. The germline V gene encodes CDR1 SGHVS and CDR2 FNYEAQ.

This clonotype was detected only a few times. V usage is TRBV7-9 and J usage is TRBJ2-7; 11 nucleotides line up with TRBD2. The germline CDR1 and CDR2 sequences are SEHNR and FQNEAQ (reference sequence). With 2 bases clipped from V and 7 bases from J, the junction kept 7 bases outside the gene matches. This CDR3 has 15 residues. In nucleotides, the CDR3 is TGTGCCAGCAGCTTATTAGCGGGAGGGCCGGGGGAGCAGTACTTC. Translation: CASSLLAGGPGEQYF.

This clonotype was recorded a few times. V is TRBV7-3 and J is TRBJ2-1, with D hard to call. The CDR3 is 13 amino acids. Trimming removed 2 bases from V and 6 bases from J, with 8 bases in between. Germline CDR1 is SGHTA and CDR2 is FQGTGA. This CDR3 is CASSLGVVNEQFF. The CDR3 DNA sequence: TGTGCCAGCAGCTTAGGGGTAGTCAATGAGCAGTTCTTC.

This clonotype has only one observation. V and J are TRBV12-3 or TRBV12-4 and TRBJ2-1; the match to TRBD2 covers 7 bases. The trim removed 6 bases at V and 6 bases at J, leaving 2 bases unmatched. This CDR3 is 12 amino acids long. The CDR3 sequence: CASRGLGNEQFF. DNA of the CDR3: TGTGCCAGCAGAGGACTAGGCAATGAGCAGTTCTTC.

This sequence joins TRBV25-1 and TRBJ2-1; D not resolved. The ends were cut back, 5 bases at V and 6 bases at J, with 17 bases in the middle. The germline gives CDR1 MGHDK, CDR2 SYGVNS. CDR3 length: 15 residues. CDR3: CASSFFTGQANEQFF. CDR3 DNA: TGTGCCAGCAGTTTTTTTACGGGCCAGGCCAATGAGCAGTTCTTC. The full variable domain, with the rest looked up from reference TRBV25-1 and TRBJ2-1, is EADIYQTPRYLVIGTGKKITLECSQTMGHDKMYWYQQDPGMELHLIHYSYGVNSTEKGDLSSESTVSRIRTEHFPLTLESARPSHTSQYLCASSFFTGQANEQFFGPGTRLTVL.

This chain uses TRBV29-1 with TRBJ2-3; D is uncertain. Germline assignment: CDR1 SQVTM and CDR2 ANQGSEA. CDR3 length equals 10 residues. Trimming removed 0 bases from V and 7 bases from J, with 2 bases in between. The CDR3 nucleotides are TGCAGCGTTGAAGAAAATACGCAGTATTTT. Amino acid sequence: CSVEENTQYF.